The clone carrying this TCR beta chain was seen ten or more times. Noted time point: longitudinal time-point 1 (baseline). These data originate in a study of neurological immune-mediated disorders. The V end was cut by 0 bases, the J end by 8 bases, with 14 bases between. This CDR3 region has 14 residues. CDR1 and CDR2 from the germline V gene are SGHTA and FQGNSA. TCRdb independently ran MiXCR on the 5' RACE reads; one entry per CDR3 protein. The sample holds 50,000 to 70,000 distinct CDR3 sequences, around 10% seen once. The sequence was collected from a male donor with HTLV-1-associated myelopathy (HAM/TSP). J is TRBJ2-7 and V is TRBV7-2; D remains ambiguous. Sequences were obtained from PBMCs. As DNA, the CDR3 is TGTGCCAGCAGCTTAGCGCTAGACGGCCGTCAGCAGTACTTC. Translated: CASSLALDGRQQYF.